The 15 T cell receptor beta chains presented below share a single source sample, sequenced in a study of shared clonotypes between healthy human individuals. Measured with immunoSEQ multiplex PCR; TCRdb has only the in-frame clones, and not every one. Of 1.6 million or so clones in the sample, approximately 98.5% were seen once. The sequenced sample consisted of naive CD4+ T cells sorted from blood. Subset: CD45RA+ positively selected. These receptors were obtained from a man aged 25 to 45 in good health.

The chain has TRBV18 and TRBJ1-3, with unresolved D. Per germline, CDR1 KGHSH and CDR2 LQKENI. Trimming stripped 4 bases from V and 4 bases from J, with 11 bases between. The CDR3 contains 14 residues. CDR3 in DNA: TGTGCCAGCTCACTGACGATAGCCGGAAACACCATATATTTT. This sequence encodes CASSLTIAGNTIYF.

The chain uses TRBV6-4 and TRBJ2-3; 10 nucleotides line up with TRBD1. The CDR3 loop spans 16 amino acids. Germline CDR1 is MRHNA and CDR2 is SNTAGT. Losses at the gene ends were 4 bases for V and 6 bases for J; bases not matched to a gene: 10. Here the CDR3 reads CASSAPGQGPPDTQYF. DNA of the CDR3: TGTGCCAGCAGTGCTCCGGGACAGGGGCCCCCCGATACGCAGTATTTT.

The rearrangement links TRBV7-9 to TRBJ2-2; 8 bases are shared with TRBD1. The CDR3 consists of 16 residues. The J segment lost 3 bases and the V segment lost 2 bases, leaving 5 bases of the junction unmatched. Germline CDR1 SEHNR, CDR2 FQNEAQ (reference sequence). CDR3 coding DNA: TGTGCCAGCAGCTTATGGTCAGGGGGCGACACCGGGGAGCTGTTTTTT. Encoded protein: CASSLWSGGDTGELFF.

The CDR3 bases are TGTGCCAGCTCGCCCGGGACAGGGGATTCCTACGAGCAGTACTTC. Translated: CASSPGTGDSYEQYF. The chain recombines TRBV18 with TRBJ2-7, with 10 bases fitting TRBD1. Germline loops: CDR1 KGHSH, CDR2 LQKENI. Trimming removed 6 bases from V and 1 base from J; junction bases left unmatched: 6. The CDR3 is made up of 15 amino acids.

The rearrangement uses TRBV4-1 and TRBJ1-5; the D is unclear. The CDR3 contains 15 residues. V was clipped by 5 bases and J by 0 bases, with 11 bases between them. CDR1 is MGHRA, CDR2 YSYEKL, per germline. The CDR3: CASSSLYLSNQPQHF. The CDR3 DNA follows: TGCGCCAGCAGCTCCTTGTACCTTAGCAATCAGCCCCAGCATTTT.

This chain joins TRBV6-5 and TRBJ2-7, with 7 bases fitting TRBD2. J gave up 3 bases and V 6 bases, and 8 bases lay outside the gene matches. Germline CDR1 is MNHEY and CDR2 is SVGAGI. The CDR3 covers 14 residues. The DNA of the CDR3 is TGTGCCAGCAGCTCCGGGACTACAGACTACGAGCAGTACTTC. It is translated as CASSSGTTDYEQYF.

This chain joins TRBV27 and TRBJ2-1; 9 nucleotides agree with TRBD2. This CDR3 has 14 residues. The germline V gene has CDR1 MNHEY and CDR2 SMNVEV (reference sequence). The V segment lost 7 bases and the J segment 6 bases; nucleotides outside the gene matches: 7. CDR3 region: CASIGGRAGNEQFF. The CDR3 bases are TGTGCCAGCATAGGCGGGAGGGCCGGCAATGAGCAGTTCTTC.

The chain has TRBV6-1 and TRBJ2-7, with a tentative D call TRBD1 (6 bases). The germline CDR1 and CDR2 sequences are MNHNS and SASEGT. The CDR3 is 13 amino acids. V lost 7 bases and J lost 3, with 13 bases in between. The CDR3 DNA reads TGTGCCAGCACCCGGACAGCCTTCTACGAGCAGTACTTC. It specifies CASTRTAFYEQYF.

The chain links TRBV20-1 to TRBJ2-7, with D perhaps TRBD1 (6 bases). CDR3 length equals 11 residues. The germline V and J ends were trimmed by 6 bases and 3 bases, with 9 bases remaining between them. Looked up from germline, CDR1 is DFQATT and CDR2 is SNEGSKA (reference sequence). The CDR3 sequence is CSARDNYEQYF. CDR3 DNA: TGCAGTGCCCGGGACAACTACGAGCAGTACTTC.

V is TRBV28 and J is TRBJ1-3; tentatively, D is TRBD1 (5 bases). From germline, CDR1 is MDHEN and CDR2 SYDVKM. CDR3 size: 17 residues. V lost 5 bases and J lost 1, with 18 bases in between. DNA of the CDR3: TGTGCCAGCAGTCCCTGGGAGGGGATCGGATCTGGAAACACCATATATTTT. This encodes CASSPWEGIGSGNTIYF.

The V and J genes are TRBV7-3 and TRBJ1-2; D perhaps matches TRBD1 (6 bases). CDR1 SGHTA and CDR2 FQGTGA come from the germline V gene. V was trimmed by 4 bases and J by 6 bases, leaving 6 bases between them. The CDR3 has 11 amino acids. CDR3 in amino acids: CASSSGDGYTF. CDR3 coding DNA: TGTGCCAGCAGCTCAGGGGATGGCTACACCTTC. Together with reference TRBV7-3 and TRBJ1-2, the CDR3 gives the full variable domain: GAGVSQTPSNKVTEKGKYVELRCDPISGHTALYWYRQSLGQGPEFLIYFQGTGAADDSGLPNDRFFAVRPEGSVSTLKIQRTERGDSAVYLCASSSGDGYTFGSGTRLTVV.

The gene calls are TRBV19 and TRBJ2-1; 11 bases are shared with TRBD2. Trimming cost V 7 bases and J 3 bases; bases outside gene matches: 8. The CDR3 extends over 16 amino acids. Germline CDR1 and CDR2: LNHDA and SQIVND (reference sequence). CDR3 in DNA: TGTGCCAGTAAGGGATCCACTAGCGGGGGCTACAATGAGCAGTTCTTC. It is translated as CASKGSTSGGYNEQFF.

The rearrangement links TRBV7-9 to TRBJ2-3; D unresolved. Germline values: CDR1 SEHNR, CDR2 FQNEAQ (reference sequence). The CDR3 runs 12 residues. V lost 7 bases and J lost 2, with 7 bases in between. The CDR3 DNA is TGTGCCAGCATTGAGTACACAGATACGCAGTATTTT. It specifies CASIEYTDTQYF.

V gene TRBV7-8 combines with J gene TRBJ2-3; 8 bases are a match to TRBD2. Germline trimming cut 7 bases from V and 6 bases from J; bases unmatched to any gene: 12. Germline values: CDR1 SGHVS, CDR2 FQNEAQ. CDR3 length: 15 amino acids. For the CDR3, the DNA is TGTGCCAGCATTAGAATGCTCGGGGGGGCGGATACGCAGTATTTT. It yields the protein CASIRMLGGADTQYF.

CDR3 region: CASSPTDRQHTQYF. CDR3 sequence (DNA): TGTGCCAGCAGCCCGACGGACAGGCAACATACGCAGTATTTT. The V and J genes are TRBV7-9 and TRBJ2-3, with 7 bases lining up with TRBD1. This CDR3 is 14 amino acids long. Germline trimming cut 5 bases from V and 7 bases from J; bases unmatched to any gene: 9. CDR1 and CDR2 (germline): SEHNR, FQNEAQ (reference sequence).